This T cell receptor beta chain is from a study of blood T cell repertoires in COVID-19. Whole-study context: Sample material is recorded as cDNA or gDNA derived from T cells, B-cell-depleted T cells, or PBMCs.

Sequencing used immunoSEQ multiplex PCR; TCRdb keeps in-frame clones, though not all of them. The table lists 190,000 or so clones, 70% to 90% of them singletons, with more than 4% in the top ten. Trimming stripped 5 bases from V and 4 bases from J, with 9 bases between. The CDR3 is made up of 12 amino acids. The germline gives CDR1 MNHEY, CDR2 SVGAGI. This clone was detected a few times. Within 2 weeks of study entry, exposed participants had contacted a PCR-confirmed or clinician-diagnosed COVID-19 case. This sequence originates from a woman in her 30s who had been exposed to COVID-19. The sample taken for sequencing was PBMCs or T cells enriched from blood (not recorded which). The chain couples TRBV6-5 to TRBJ2-7, with D unclear. The CDR3: CASSTNLYEQYF. The DNA for the CDR3 is TGTGCCAGCAGTACCAACTTGTACGAGCAGTACTTC.